The 9 T cell receptor beta chains listed next were all sequenced from one sample in a study of vaccination effects on CD4 cells after COVID-19. Using viral peptide pools, the ViraFEST assay grew out antigen-specific CD4+ T cells prior to sequencing. Following 10 days of culture, CD4+ T cells were isolated. Two doses of BNT162b2 or mRNA-1273 vaccine were administered to participants. The assay was immunoSEQ multiplex PCR, and TCRdb's table has in-frame clones only and misses some. Among around 59,000 clones listed, roughly 80% were seen once. These TCRs' antigens remain unknown. This specimen consisted of CD4+ T cells from PBMCs cultured with HCoV-OC43 spike peptides, obtained after COVID-19 vaccination. Documented subset: HCoV-OC43 spike overlapping peptide pool stimulation. These receptors were taken from a human donor who received a COVID-19 vaccine.

V usage is TRBV7-7 and J usage is TRBJ1-4; weak D call: TRBD1 (5 bases). CDR3 length: 15 amino acids. V was trimmed by 5 bases and J by 10 bases, leaving 20 bases between them. Germline CDR1 reads SSHAT; CDR2 reads FNYEAQ (reference sequence). In nucleotides, the CDR3 is TGTGCCAGCAGCCCGTCGGGTGGGCCTGGGGGAAAACTGTTTTTT. It translates to CASSPSGGPGGKLFF. The full variable domain, with the rest looked up from reference TRBV7-7 and TRBJ1-4, is GAGVSQSPRYKVTKRGQDVTLRCDPISSHATLYWYQQALGQGPEFLTYFNYEAQPDKSGLPSDRFSAERPEGSISTLTIQRTEQRDSAMYRCASSPSGGPGGKLFFGSGTQLSVL.

The chain has TRBV6-6 and TRBJ2-3; no reliable D call. Trimming took 6 bases from V and 2 from J, leaving 12 bases between them. Germline loops: CDR1 MNHNY, CDR2 SVGAGI (reference sequence). The CDR3 spans 14 residues. Here the CDR3 reads CASRPDIVTDTQYF. The DNA for the CDR3 is TGTGCCAGCAGACCCGACATAGTCACAGATACGCAGTATTTT.

The genes are TRBV19 and TRBJ1-5, with D possibly matching TRBD1 (5 bases). The germline V gene has CDR1 LNHDA and CDR2 SQIVND (reference sequence). The CDR3 covers 15 residues. V was pared by 3 bases and J by 1 base, with 10 bases between. The CDR3 DNA reads as TGTGCCAGTAGTATTCCCAGGGCAAGCAATCAGCCCCAGCATTTT. This translates into CASSIPRASNQPQHF.

This chain connects TRBV19 to TRBJ2-7; TRBD1 matches 8 bases. The V gene end was trimmed by 3 bases and the J gene end by 0 bases; junction bases not matched to a gene: 4. CDR1 is LNHDA and CDR2 is SQIVND in the germline V gene (reference sequence). The CDR3 is 15 residues long. In nucleotides, the CDR3 is TGTGCCAGTAGTATCTGCGACAGGGGCTCCTACGAGCAGTACGTC. It specifies CASSICDRGSYEQYV.

The J gene is TRBJ2-5, the V gene TRBV7-9, with D perhaps matching TRBD1 (5 bases). The CDR3 has 13 amino acids. Looked up from germline, CDR1 is SEHNR and CDR2 is FQNEAQ (reference sequence). Trimming took off 2 bases at V and 4 bases at J, with 8 bases between the two ends. The CDR3 protein is CASSLSGIETQYF. DNA of the CDR3: TGTGCCAGCAGCTTATCAGGGATAGAGACCCAGTACTTC.

The J gene is TRBJ2-3, the V gene TRBV7-3; TRBD2 might be the D (5 bases). Germline loops: CDR1 SGHTA, CDR2 FQGTGA. V was clipped by 10 bases and J by 4 bases, with 15 bases between them. The CDR3 covers 13 residues. As DNA, the CDR3 is TGTGCCACGGGGTCTAGTGGGGCAGATACGCAGTATTTT. Encoded protein: CATGSSGADTQYF.

The chain links TRBV19 to TRBJ2-5, with D hard to call. The length of the CDR3 is 13 residues. Germline values: CDR1 LNHDA, CDR2 SQIVND (reference sequence). Trimming removed 3 bases from V and 0 bases from J, with 5 bases in between. The CDR3 is CASSIGHQETQYF. In DNA, the CDR3 is TGTGCCAGTAGTATCGGGCACCAAGAGACCCAGTACTTC.

The CDR3 sequence: CASSLTGRDTEAFF. CDR3 in DNA: TGTGCCAGCAGCTTGACAGGGCGGGACACTGAAGCTTTCTTT. The chain has TRBV7-6 and TRBJ1-1; 7 positions agree with TRBD1. The germline gives CDR1 SGHVS, CDR2 FNYEAQ. V lost 3 bases, J lost 3 bases, and 4 bases stayed unmatched. The CDR3 is made up of 14 amino acids. The variable domain in full, with the rest retrieved from reference TRBV7-6 and TRBJ1-1, is GAGVSQSPRYKVTKRGQDVALRCDPISGHVSLYWYRQALGQGPEFLTYFNYEAQQDKSGLPNDRFSAERPEGSISTLTIQRTEQRDSAMYRCASSLTGRDTEAFFGQGTRLTVV.

This chain connects TRBV6-5 to TRBJ2-3; 8 nucleotides match TRBD2. Per germline, CDR1 MNHEY and CDR2 SVGAGI. The V and J ends lost 5 bases and 0 bases, in that order; junction bases with no gene match: 4. The CDR3 totals 15 residues. CDR3 DNA: TGTGCCAGCAGTCGACTAGCGATGAGCACAGATACGCAGTATTTT. Its protein product is CASSRLAMSTDTQYF.